This is a list of T cell receptor beta chains from one sample in a study of blood T cell repertoires in COVID-19. Libraries were prepared by immunoSEQ multiplex PCR; TCRdb keeps only in-frame clonotypes and omits some of them. The sample holds roughly 110,000 clones, less than 85% seen once. Sequenced sample: peripheral blood. The receptors stem from a human donor in a cohort sampled during active COVID-19. Each CDR3 is given with its conserved first and last residue. A D gene is named only where the DNA matches it firmly. A row's size may be missing; if present it is once, few, many or a size class.

d_gene	v_gene	abundance	j_gene	CDR3aa	CDR3nt
NA	TRBV6-5	NA	TRBJ2-7	CASRGTIYEQYF	TGTGCCAGCAGGGGGACAATTTACGAGCAGTACTTC
TRBD1	TRBV7-2	NA	TRBJ1-1	CASGNRGGNTEAFF	TGTGCCAGCGGGAACAGGGGCGGTAACACTGAAGCTTTCTTT
TRBD2	TRBV27	NA	TRBJ2-5	CASSLSAGGGPETQYF	TGTGCCAGCAGTTTATCGGCGGGGGGCGGTCCAGAGACCCAGTACTTC
NA	TRBV4-1	many	TRBJ2-3	CASSGEERTATDTQYF	TGCGCCAGCAGCGGGGAGGAGCGCACCGCCACAGATACGCAGTATTTT
TRBD1	TRBV19	NA	TRBJ1-1	CASSKFGDRGVGTEAFF	TGTGCCAGTAGTAAGTTCGGGGACAGGGGCGTAGGCACTGAAGCTTTCTTT
TRBD1	TRBV7-9	NA	TRBJ1-1	CASSPFTGETEAFF	TGTGCCAGCAGCCCATTTACAGGGGAGACTGAAGCTTTCTTT
NA	TRBV9	NA	TRBJ1-2	CASSVVEGYGYTF	TGTGCCAGCAGCGTAGTAGAGGGCTATGGCTACACCTTC
NA	TRBV28	NA	TRBJ1-1	CASSPLRTVKNTEAFF	TGTGCCAGCAGCCCGCTACGGACAGTAAAAAACACTGAAGCTTTCTTT
TRBD1	TRBV9	NA	TRBJ2-1	CASSPGQGSYNEQFF	TGTGCCAGCAGCCCCGGACAGGGTTCCTACAATGAGCAGTTCTTC
NA	TRBV7-2	once	TRBJ2-3	CASSPGWSGTDTQYF	TGTGCCAGCAGCCCAGGGTGGTCCGGCACAGATACGCAGTATTTT
NA	TRBV6-1	NA	TRBJ1-5	CASSEGRSNQPQHF	TGTGCCAGCAGTGAAGGGCGGAGCAATCAGCCCCAGCATTTT
TRBD2	TRBV9	NA	TRBJ2-3	CASSSGGPSTDTQYF	TGTGCCAGCAGTTCGGGGGGGCCTAGTACAGATACGCAGTATTTT
TRBD1	TRBV5-1	NA	TRBJ1-1	CASSFRQGASNTEAFF	TGCGCCAGCAGCTTCCGACAGGGGGCGTCGAACACTGAAGCTTTCTTT
TRBD2	TRBV19	NA	TRBJ2-1	CASSPSGGSYNEQFF	TGTGCCAGTAGCCCTAGCGGGGGTTCCTACAATGAGCAGTTCTTC
NA	TRBV25-1	NA	TRBJ1-2	CASSTVGTSYGYTF	TGTGCCAGCAGTACAGTCGGGACAAGCTATGGCTACACCTTC
NA	TRBV7-8	NA	TRBJ2-3	CASSPPGGTQYF	TGTGCCAGCAGCCCACCCGGGGGAACGCAGTATTTT
NA	TRBV5-5	NA	TRBJ1-1	CASSLEATEAFF	TGTGCCAGCAGCTTGGAAGCCACTGAAGCTTTCTTT
NA	TRBV7-8	NA	TRBJ2-3	CAGGGRTDTQYF	TGTGCCGGAGGCGGTAGGACAGATACGCAGTATTTT
TRBD2	TRBV6-5	NA	TRBJ2-7	CASTGTSGSSYEQYF	TGTGCCAGCACGGGGACTAGCGGCAGCTCCTACGAGCAGTACTTC
TRBD1	TRBV7-2	few	TRBJ2-7	CASSARQGGYEQYF	TGTGCCAGCAGCGCCCGACAGGGGGGCTACGAGCAGTACTTC
NA	TRBV6-6	NA	TRBJ1-2	CAPRWGGDYGYTF	TGTGCCCCCCGGTGGGGGGGAGACTATGGCTACACCTTC
NA	TRBV3-1/TRBV3-2	NA	TRBJ2-2	CASSHASAGELFF	TGTGCCAGCAGCCACGCTAGCGCCGGGGAGCTGTTTTTT
NA	TRBV4-1	NA	TRBJ1-1	CASSQVWGDTEAFF	TGCGCCAGCAGCCAAGTTTGGGGGGACACTGAAGCTTTCTTT
TRBD2	TRBV4-1	NA	TRBJ2-3	CASSPGGSGGPMGTDTQYF	TGCGCCAGCAGCCCAGGCGGGAGCGGGGGGCCTATGGGCACAGATACGCAGTATTTT
NA	TRBV4-3	NA	TRBJ1-6	CASSQEEQGSPLHF	TGCGCCAGCAGCCAAGAGGAGCAGGGTTCACCCCTCCACTTT
TRBD2	TRBV2	NA	TRBJ2-1	CASSAAGGPENEQFF	TGTGCCAGCAGTGCGGCGGGGGGGCCGGAGAATGAGCAGTTCTTC
NA	TRBV5-1	once	TRBJ2-3	CASSWANSENTQYF	TGCGCCAGCAGCTGGGCGAATAGCGAGAATACGCAGTATTTT
TRBD1	TRBV7-2	NA	TRBJ1-1	CASSLAQGADAFF	TGTGCCAGCAGCTTAGCTCAGGGGGCCGATGCTTTCTTT
TRBD1	TRBV24-1	NA	TRBJ1-5	CATSDTRQGSNQPQHF	TGTGCCACCAGTGACACCAGACAGGGAAGCAATCAGCCCCAGCATTTT
TRBD2	TRBV4-3	NA	TRBJ2-1	CASSLGLAGGYNEQFF	TGCGCCAGCAGCCTGGGACTAGCGGGGGGGTACAATGAGCAGTTCTTC
TRBD1	TRBV5-4	NA	TRBJ1-2	CASTRDRVFINYGYTF	TGTGCCAGCACCCGGGACAGGGTATTCATAAACTATGGCTACACCTTC
NA	TRBV21-1	NA	TRBJ2-1	CASRIRGGNEQFF	TGTGCCAGCCGAATCCGGGGGGGGAATGAGCAGTTCTTC
TRBD1	TRBV15	NA	TRBJ2-1	CATSRALPRTGGLYEQFF	TGTGCCACCAGCAGAGCCCTGCCAAGGACAGGGGGCCTCTATGAGCAGTTCTTC
NA	TRBV5-1	NA	TRBJ1-1	CASSLGPEGNTEAFF	TGCGCCAGCAGCTTGGGCCCCGAGGGGAACACTGAAGCTTTCTTT
NA	TRBV6-2/TRBV6-3	NA	TRBJ1-2	CASSYEGDYGYTF	TGTGCCAGCAGTTACGAGGGGGACTATGGCTACACCTTC
TRBD1	TRBV2	NA	TRBJ2-7	CASSRDRVTEQYF	TGTGCCAGCAGCCGGGACAGGGTAACCGAGCAGTACTTC
NA	TRBV19	few	TRBJ2-6	CASSIDRVGLNSGANVLTF	TGTGCCAGTAGTATAGATCGGGTCGGCTTGAACTCTGGGGCCAACGTCCTGACTTTC
NA	TRBV7-2	NA	TRBJ2-1	CASSATSSYNEQFF	TGTGCCAGCAGCGCGACTAGTTCCTACAATGAGCAGTTCTTC
TRBD1	TRBV6-1	NA	TRBJ2-7	CASSEMSVTGFHEQYF	TGTGCCAGCAGTGAAATGTCCGTGACAGGGTTCCACGAGCAGTACTTC
NA	TRBV25-1	once	TRBJ1-1	CASRFGGDTEAFF	TGTGCCAGCAGGTTTGGGGGGGACACTGAAGCTTTCTTT
TRBD1	TRBV7-3	NA	TRBJ2-2	CASSANRGLNTGELFF	TGTGCCAGCAGCGCAAACAGGGGCCTTAACACCGGGGAGCTGTTTTTT
TRBD1	TRBV7-2	few	TRBJ2-7	CASSGGTGGTYEQYF	TGTGCCAGCAGTGGCGGGACAGGGGGTACCTACGAGCAGTACTTC
TRBD1	TRBV7-3	NA	TRBJ2-2	CASSGQGATGELFF	TGTGCCAGCAGTGGACAGGGGGCGACCGGGGAGCTGTTTTTT
TRBD1	TRBV28	few	TRBJ2-3	CASSLYQGATDTQYF	TGTGCCAGCAGTTTATACCAGGGGGCGACAGATACGCAGTATTTT
NA	TRBV3-1/TRBV3-2	NA	TRBJ2-1	CASSLAISVEQFF	TGTGCCAGCAGCCTAGCGATTTCGGTTGAGCAGTTCTTC
NA	TRBV12-5	NA	TRBJ2-6	CASGRSGANVLTF	TGTGCTAGTGGCCGGTCTGGGGCCAACGTCCTGACTTTC
NA	TRBV6-6	NA	TRBJ1-6	CASSYGGEGLNSPLHF	TGTGCCAGCAGTTACGGGGGGGAGGGACTTAATTCACCCCTCCACTTT